Each of the 2 T cell receptor beta chains below was sequenced from the same sample in a study of a mutant IDH1 vaccine in newly diagnosed glioma. Sequencing was performed with immunoSEQ multiplex PCR; in TCRdb, only in-frame clones are kept and a portion is missing. This sample has about 68,000 clones, with less than 90% found just once. Antigen specificity for these receptors is unknown. The time point here: week 35, safety follow-up. Mutant IDH1 20-mer peptide, at 300 ug, made up each vaccine dose, with topical imiquimod. The sequences come from PBMCs, collected from a glioma patient whose treatment included an IDH1 peptide vaccine. These TCRs come from a man between 18 and 29 years old with glioma.

In this sample, this clone turned up a few times. The CDR3 end shows no conserved phenylalanine or tryptophan, and so a read error is likely. The limits of the CDR3 on the DNA are not certain, so only TCRdb's listed CDR3 is given. The V and J genes are TRBV23-1 and TRBJ1-4. TRBV23-1 is annotated as an ORF whose role is uncertain. The CDR3 length equals 11 residues, ends included. CDR3 sequence: CASSQSRGAHV.

This sequence joins TRBV6-6 and TRBJ1-6; D ambiguous. Germline CDR1 reads MNHNY; CDR2 reads SVGAGI (reference sequence). V lost 2 bases and J 2 bases, leaving 7 bases between the germline ends. The CDR3 has 15 residues. CDR3: CASSYVQTYNSPLHF. Written as DNA, the CDR3 is TGTGCCAGCAGTTACGTGCAAACCTATAATTCACCCCTCCACTTT.